Listed below are T cell receptor beta chains from one sample, sequenced in a study of T cell responses to AZD1222 COVID-19 vaccine. The repertoire was sequenced with immunoSEQ multiplex PCR; TCRdb's copy has only in-frame clones and lacks some. This table has 110,000 to 150,000 clones, 80% to 90% appearing once. Material: peripheral blood, obtained on day 0 of AZD1222 vaccination. The receptors derive from an adult in good health. Both conserved end residues are part of each CDR3. D genes are given only for firm matches. Only part of the rows carry a size: once, few, many, or a class if the clone is expanded.

CDR3aa | CDR3nt | abundance | j_gene | v_gene | d_gene
CSARDYTEAFF | TGCAGTGCTAGAGATTACACTGAAGCTTTCTTT | - | TRBJ1-1 | TRBV20-1 | -
CASSDFPTEAFF | TGTGCCAGCAGTGACTTCCCCACTGAAGCTTTCTTT | once | TRBJ1-1 | TRBV2 | -
CASSQALGLALWSYNEQFF | TGTGCCAGCAGCCAAGCTCTGGGTCTAGCTCTGTGGTCCTACAATGAGCAGTTCTTC | - | TRBJ2-1 | TRBV14 | -
CASSDNYGYTF | TGTGCCAGCAGTGACAACTATGGCTACACCTTC | few | TRBJ1-2 | TRBV6-1 | -
CATSRGEAGAGYTF | TGTGCCACCAGCAGGGGGGAGGCAGGGGCTGGCTACACCTTC | - | TRBJ1-2 | TRBV15 | -
CASRRTSPGRGNQPQHF | TGTGCCAGCAGAAGAACCAGCCCGGGACGCGGGAATCAGCCCCAGCATTTT | - | TRBJ1-5 | TRBV2 | -
CASGEFSNQPQHF | TGTGCCAGTGGGGAGTTTAGCAATCAGCCCCAGCATTTT | - | TRBJ1-5 | TRBV2 | -
CASSEGRMQNVWTEAFF | TGTGCCAGCAGTGAAGGCCGCATGCAGAACGTATGGACTGAAGCTTTCTTT | - | TRBJ1-1 | TRBV6-1 | -
CSVEGGQGDYEQYF | TGCAGCGTTGAAGGAGGGCAGGGTGACTACGAGCAGTACTTC | - | TRBJ2-7 | TRBV29-1 | -
CASSPRASGNTIYF | TGTGCCAGCAGTCCCAGGGCATCAGGAAACACCATATATTTT | medium-sized | TRBJ1-3 | TRBV28 | -